The sequence of this T cell receptor beta chain was determined in a study of cytomegalovirus exposure and HLA in healthy donors. Amplification used 60 Vbeta primers and 13 Jbeta primers. In the original workflow: A later analysis counted some 87 million unique TCR beta chains, 9.5 million to 13 million shared. Assay: immunoSEQ multiplex PCR; the TCRdb copy retains only in-frame clones and omits some. That table gives V, J and clone size, and the DNA gave D and trimming. The sample data list roughly 190,000 clones. The germline CDR1 and CDR2 sequences are LGHNA and YNFKEQ. The length of the CDR3 is 15 residues. V lost 5 bases and J lost 6; bases outside the gene matches: 11. To note about this clone: Antigen unknown.

Notes on the study in general: Using a false discovery rate of 0.05, a later analysis showed that approximately 17,000 TCR beta sequences were associated with HLA alleles.

This receptor was taken from a woman between 18 and 29 years old in good health and CMV-seropositive. Sequencing was performed on PBMCs. The chain links TRBV4-2 to TRBJ2-7; 9 positions agree with TRBD2. The CDR3 region has the DNA TGTGCCAGCAGCAGAGTTCTAGCGGGATCCACCGAGCAGTACTTC. Translation gives CASSRVLAGSTEQYF.